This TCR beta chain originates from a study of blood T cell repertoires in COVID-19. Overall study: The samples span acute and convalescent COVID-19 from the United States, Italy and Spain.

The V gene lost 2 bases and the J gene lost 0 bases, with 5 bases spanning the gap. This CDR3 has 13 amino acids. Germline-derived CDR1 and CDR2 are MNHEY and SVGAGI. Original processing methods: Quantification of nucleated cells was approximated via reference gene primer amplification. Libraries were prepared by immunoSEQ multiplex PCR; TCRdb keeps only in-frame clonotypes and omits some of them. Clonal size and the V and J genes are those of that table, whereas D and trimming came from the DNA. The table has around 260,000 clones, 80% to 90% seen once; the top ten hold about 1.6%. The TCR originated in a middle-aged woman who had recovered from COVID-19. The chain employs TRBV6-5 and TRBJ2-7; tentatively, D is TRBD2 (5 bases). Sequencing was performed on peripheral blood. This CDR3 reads CASSYEGSYEQYF. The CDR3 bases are TGTGCCAGCAGTTACGAGGGCTCCTACGAGCAGTACTTC.